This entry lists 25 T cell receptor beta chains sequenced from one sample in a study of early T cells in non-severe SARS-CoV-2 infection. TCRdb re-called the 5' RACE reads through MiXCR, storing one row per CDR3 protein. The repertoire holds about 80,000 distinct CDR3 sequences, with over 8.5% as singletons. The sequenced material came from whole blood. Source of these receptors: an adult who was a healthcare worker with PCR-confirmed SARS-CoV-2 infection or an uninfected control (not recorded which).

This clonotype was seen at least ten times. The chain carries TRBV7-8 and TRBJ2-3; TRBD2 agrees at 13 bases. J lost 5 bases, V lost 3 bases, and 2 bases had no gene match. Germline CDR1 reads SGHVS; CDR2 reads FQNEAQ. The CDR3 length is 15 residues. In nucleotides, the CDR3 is TGTGCCAGCAGCTTCCGACTAGCGGGAGGAGATACGCAGTATTTT. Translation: CASSFRLAGGDTQYF.

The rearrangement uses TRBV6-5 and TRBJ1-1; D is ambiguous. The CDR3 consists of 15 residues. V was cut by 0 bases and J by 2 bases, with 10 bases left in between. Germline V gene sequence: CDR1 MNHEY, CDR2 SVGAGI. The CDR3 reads CASSYSGSSNTEAFF. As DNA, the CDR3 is TGTGCCAGCAGTTACTCAGGGAGTAGTAACACTGAAGCTTTCTTT.

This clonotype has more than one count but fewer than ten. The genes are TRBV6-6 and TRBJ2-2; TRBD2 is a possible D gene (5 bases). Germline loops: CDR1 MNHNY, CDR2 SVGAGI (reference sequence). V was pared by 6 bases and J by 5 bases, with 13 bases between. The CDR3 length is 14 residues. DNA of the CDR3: TGTGCCAGCAGATGGGGAGATGGAACCGGGGAGCTGTTTTTT. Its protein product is CASRWGDGTGELFF.

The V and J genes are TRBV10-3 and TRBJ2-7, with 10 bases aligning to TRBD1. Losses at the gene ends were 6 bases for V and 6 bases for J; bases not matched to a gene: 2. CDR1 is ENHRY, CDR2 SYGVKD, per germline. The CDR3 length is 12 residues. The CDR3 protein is CAISRDRGEQYF. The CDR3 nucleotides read TGTGCCATCAGCAGGGACAGGGGCGAGCAGTACTTC.

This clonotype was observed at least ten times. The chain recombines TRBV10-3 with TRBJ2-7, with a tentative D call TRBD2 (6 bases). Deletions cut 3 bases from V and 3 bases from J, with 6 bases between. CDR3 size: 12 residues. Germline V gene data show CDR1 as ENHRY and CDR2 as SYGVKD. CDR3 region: CAISEAGYEQYF. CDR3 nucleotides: TGTGCCATCAGTGAAGCGGGCTACGAGCAGTACTTC.

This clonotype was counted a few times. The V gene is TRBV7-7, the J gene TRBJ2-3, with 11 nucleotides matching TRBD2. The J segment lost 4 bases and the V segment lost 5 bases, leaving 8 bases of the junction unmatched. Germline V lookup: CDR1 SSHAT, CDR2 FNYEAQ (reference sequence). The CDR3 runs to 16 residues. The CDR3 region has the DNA TGTGCCAGCAGCCCCGTAGCGGGAGGGGTAGCAGATACGCAGTATTTT. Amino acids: CASSPVAGGVADTQYF.

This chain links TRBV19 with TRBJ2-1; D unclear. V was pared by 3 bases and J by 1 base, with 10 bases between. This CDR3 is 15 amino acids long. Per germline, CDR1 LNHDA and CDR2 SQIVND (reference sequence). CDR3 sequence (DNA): TGTGCCAGTAGTATCCCCAGCGCGTCCTACAATGAGCAGTTCTTC. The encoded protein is CASSIPSASYNEQFF.

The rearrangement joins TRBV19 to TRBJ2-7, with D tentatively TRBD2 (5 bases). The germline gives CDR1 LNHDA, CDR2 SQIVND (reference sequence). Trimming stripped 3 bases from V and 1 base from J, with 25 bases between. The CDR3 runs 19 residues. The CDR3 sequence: CASSILTGSDPQNSYEQYF. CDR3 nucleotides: TGTGCCAGTAGTATCTTGACGGGATCGGATCCCCAAAATTCCTACGAGCAGTACTTC.

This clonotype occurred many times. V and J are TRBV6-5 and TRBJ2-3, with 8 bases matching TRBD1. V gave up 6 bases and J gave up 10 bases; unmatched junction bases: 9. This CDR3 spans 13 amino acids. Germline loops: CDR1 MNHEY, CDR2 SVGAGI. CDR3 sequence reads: CASRTGADRAQYF. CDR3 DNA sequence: TGTGCCAGCAGGACAGGGGCTGACCGAGCGCAGTATTTT.

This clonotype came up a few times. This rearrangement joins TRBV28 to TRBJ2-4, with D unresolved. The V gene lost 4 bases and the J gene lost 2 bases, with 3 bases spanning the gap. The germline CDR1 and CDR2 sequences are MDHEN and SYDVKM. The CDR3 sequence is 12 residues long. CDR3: CASSSTKNIQYF. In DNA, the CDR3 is TGTGCCAGCAGTTCTACCAAAAACATTCAGTACTTC. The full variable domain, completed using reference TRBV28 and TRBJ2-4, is DVKVTQSSRYLVKRTGEKVFLECVQDMDHENMFWYRQDPGLGLRLIYFSYDVKMKEKGDIPEGYSVSREKKERFSLILESASTNQTSMYLCASSSTKNIQYFGAGTRLSVL.

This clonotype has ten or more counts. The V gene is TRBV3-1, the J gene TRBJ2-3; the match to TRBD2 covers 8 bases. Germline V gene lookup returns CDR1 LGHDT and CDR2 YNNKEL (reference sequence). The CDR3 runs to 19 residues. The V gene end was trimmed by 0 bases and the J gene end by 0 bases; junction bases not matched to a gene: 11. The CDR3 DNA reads TGTGCCAGCAGCCAAGAACCCCCGGGACTAGGCAGTAGCACAGATACGCAGTATTTT. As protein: CASSQEPPGLGSSTDTQYF.

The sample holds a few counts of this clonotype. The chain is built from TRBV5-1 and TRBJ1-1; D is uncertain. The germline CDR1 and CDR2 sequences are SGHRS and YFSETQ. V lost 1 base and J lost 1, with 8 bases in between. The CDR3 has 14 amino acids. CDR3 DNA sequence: TGCGCCAGCAGCTTGTCCGCGGCGAACACTGAAGCTTTCTTT. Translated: CASSLSAANTEAFF.

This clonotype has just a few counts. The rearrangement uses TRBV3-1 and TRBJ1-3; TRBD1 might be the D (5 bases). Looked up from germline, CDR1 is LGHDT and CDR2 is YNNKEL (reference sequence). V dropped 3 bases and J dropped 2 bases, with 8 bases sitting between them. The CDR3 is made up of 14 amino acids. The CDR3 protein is CASSHRAAGNTIYF. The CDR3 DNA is TGTGCCAGCAGCCACAGGGCGGCTGGAAACACCATATATTTT.

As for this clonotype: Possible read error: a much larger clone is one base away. The chain's CDR3 is CASSVGGPQSF. The CDR3 DNA is TGTGCCAGCAGCGTGGGGGGACCGCAGTCCTTC. The V gene is TRBV9, the J gene TRBJ2-1, with D maybe TRBD2 (6 bases). This CDR3 has 11 residues. The germline V gene encodes CDR1 SGDLS and CDR2 YYNGEE.

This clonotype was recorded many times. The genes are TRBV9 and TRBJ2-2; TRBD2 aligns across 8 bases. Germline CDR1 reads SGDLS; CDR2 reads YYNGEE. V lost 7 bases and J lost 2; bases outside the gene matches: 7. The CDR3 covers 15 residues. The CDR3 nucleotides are TGTGCCAGCTCGGGGACTAGTCCTAACACCGGGGAGCTGTTTTTT. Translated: CASSGTSPNTGELFF.

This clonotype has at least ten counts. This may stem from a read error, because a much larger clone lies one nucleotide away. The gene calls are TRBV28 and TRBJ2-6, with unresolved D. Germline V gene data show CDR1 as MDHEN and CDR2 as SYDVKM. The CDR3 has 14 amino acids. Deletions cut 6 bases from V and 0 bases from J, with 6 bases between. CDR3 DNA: TGTGCCAGCAGCAGACACTCTGGGGCCAACGTCCTGACTTTC. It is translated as CASSRHSGANVLTF.

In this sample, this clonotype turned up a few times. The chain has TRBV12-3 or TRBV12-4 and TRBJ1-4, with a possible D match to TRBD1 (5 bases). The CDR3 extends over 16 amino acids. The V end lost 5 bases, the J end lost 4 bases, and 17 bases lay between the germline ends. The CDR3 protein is CASSLLGWGVNEKLFF. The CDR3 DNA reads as TGTGCCAGCAGTCTTCTGGGTTGGGGGGTTAATGAAAAACTGTTTTTT.

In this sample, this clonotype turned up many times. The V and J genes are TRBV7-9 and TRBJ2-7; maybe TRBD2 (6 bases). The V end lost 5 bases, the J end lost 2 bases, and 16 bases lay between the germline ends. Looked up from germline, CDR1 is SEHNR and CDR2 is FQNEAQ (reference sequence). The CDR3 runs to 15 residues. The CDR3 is CASSLRGGNTYEQYF. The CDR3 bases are TGTGCCAGCAGCCTAAGGGGCGGGAATACCTACGAGCAGTACTTC.

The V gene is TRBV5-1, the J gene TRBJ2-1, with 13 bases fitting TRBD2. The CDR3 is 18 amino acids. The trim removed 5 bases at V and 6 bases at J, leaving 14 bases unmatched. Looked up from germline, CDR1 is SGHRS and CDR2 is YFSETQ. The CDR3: CASSRYILAGGMINEQFF. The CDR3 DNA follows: TGCGCCAGCAGTCGATATATACTAGCGGGAGGGATGATCAATGAGCAGTTCTTC. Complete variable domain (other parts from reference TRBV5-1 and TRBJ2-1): KAGVTQTPRYLIKTRGQQVTLSCSPISGHRSVSWYQQTPGQGLQFLFEYFSETQRNKGNFPGRFSGRQFSNSRSEMNVSTLELGDSALYLCASSRYILAGGMINEQFFGPGTRLTVL.

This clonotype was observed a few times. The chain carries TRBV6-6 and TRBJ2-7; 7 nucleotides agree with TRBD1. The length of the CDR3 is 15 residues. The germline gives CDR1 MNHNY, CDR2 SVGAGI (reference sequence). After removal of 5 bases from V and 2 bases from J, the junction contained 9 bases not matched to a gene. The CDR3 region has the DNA TGTGCCAGCAGTGACAGGGCTGCACTAGCCTACGAGCAGTACTTC. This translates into CASSDRAALAYEQYF.

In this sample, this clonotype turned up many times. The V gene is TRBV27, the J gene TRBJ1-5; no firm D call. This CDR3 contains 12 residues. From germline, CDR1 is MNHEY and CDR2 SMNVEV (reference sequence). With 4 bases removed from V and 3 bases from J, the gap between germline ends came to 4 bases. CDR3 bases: TGTGCCAGCAGTTCCATCAATCAGCCCCAGCATTTT. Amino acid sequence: CASSSINQPQHF.

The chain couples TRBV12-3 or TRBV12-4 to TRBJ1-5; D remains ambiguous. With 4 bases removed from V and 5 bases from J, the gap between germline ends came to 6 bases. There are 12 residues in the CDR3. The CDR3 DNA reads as TGTGCCAGCAGTTCCCTTGATCAGCCCCAGCATTTT. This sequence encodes CASSSLDQPQHF.

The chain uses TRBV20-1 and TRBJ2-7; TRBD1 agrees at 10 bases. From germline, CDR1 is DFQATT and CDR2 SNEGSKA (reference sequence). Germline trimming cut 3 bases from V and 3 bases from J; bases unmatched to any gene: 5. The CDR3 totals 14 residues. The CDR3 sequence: CSASAGTGVYEQYF. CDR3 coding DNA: TGCAGTGCTAGCGCCGGGACAGGGGTCTACGAGCAGTACTTC.

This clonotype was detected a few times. CDR3 DNA sequence: TGCAGTGCTGAGCCCCCGGGACTAGCGGCGCGGGATACGCAGTATTTT. This translates into CSAEPPGLAARDTQYF. The rearrangement joins TRBV20-1 to TRBJ2-3; TRBD2 agrees at 11 bases. Trimming cost V 5 bases and J 6 bases; bases outside gene matches: 13. Germline assignment: CDR1 DFQATT and CDR2 SNEGSKA (reference sequence). This CDR3 comprises 16 residues.

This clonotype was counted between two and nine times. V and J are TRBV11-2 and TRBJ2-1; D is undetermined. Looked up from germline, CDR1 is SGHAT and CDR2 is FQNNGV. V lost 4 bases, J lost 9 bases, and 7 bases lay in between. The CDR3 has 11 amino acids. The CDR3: CASSSGVEQFF. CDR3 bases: TGTGCCAGCAGCTCCGGAGTTGAGCAGTTCTTC.